Listed below are T cell receptor beta chains from one sample, sequenced in a study of blood T cell repertoires in COVID-19. Profiled with immunoSEQ multiplex PCR; TCRdb holds only in-frame clones, not every one. The profile shows 350,000 to 500,000 clones, approximately 91% of them singletons. The sample consisted of PBMCs or T cells enriched from blood (not recorded which). The receptor source for this set is a woman between 18 and 30 years old who had been exposed to COVID-19. Each CDR3 is given with its conserved first and last residue. Fields, in order: CDR3 protein, CDR3 DNA, J gene, clone size, V gene, D gene. A D gene is named only where the DNA matches it firmly. Size is stated for part of the rows, as once, few or many counts, or as a class when the clone is expanded.

CDR3aa: CAILASGETQYF; CDR3nt: TGTGCCATCTTGGCTAGCGGGGAGACCCAGTACTTC; j_gene: TRBJ2-5; abundance: once; v_gene: TRBV10-3; d_gene: TRBD2
CDR3aa: CASSPPGRGETEAFF; CDR3nt: TGTGCCAGCTCACCACCGGGCAGGGGAGAAACTGAAGCTTTCTTT; j_gene: TRBJ1-1; abundance: few; v_gene: TRBV18; d_gene: NA
CDR3aa: CASSARLLAGGTDTQYF; CDR3nt: TGTGCCAGCAGCGCGCGTCTACTAGCGGGGGGCACAGATACGCAGTATTTT; j_gene: TRBJ2-3; abundance: once; v_gene: TRBV4-2; d_gene: TRBD2
CDR3aa: CASSSLGPGSYEQYF; CDR3nt: TGTGCCAGCAGTTCCCTGGGGCCAGGGTCCTACGAGCAGTACTTC; j_gene: TRBJ2-7; abundance: NA; v_gene: TRBV27; d_gene: NA
CDR3aa: CASSRDRGRTDTQYF; CDR3nt: TGTGCCAGCAGCCGAGACAGGGGGCGGACAGATACGCAGTATTTT; j_gene: TRBJ2-3; abundance: NA; v_gene: TRBV6-5; d_gene: TRBD1
CDR3aa: CASSETGDATGELFF; CDR3nt: TGTGCCAGCAGTGAAACAGGGGACGCTACCGGGGAGCTGTTTTTT; j_gene: TRBJ2-2; abundance: NA; v_gene: TRBV2; d_gene: TRBD1
CDR3aa: CASSRLSGQNIQYF; CDR3nt: TGTGCCAGCAGCCGCCTAAGTGGGCAAAACATTCAGTACTTC; j_gene: TRBJ2-4; abundance: NA; v_gene: TRBV3-1/TRBV3-2; d_gene: NA
CDR3aa: CASSPLEGRGNTIYF; CDR3nt: TGTGCCAGCAGCCCCCTAGAGGGGAGGGGGAACACCATATATTTT; j_gene: TRBJ1-3; abundance: NA; v_gene: TRBV27; d_gene: NA
CDR3aa: CASSLGTPEAFF; CDR3nt: TGTGCCAGCAGTTTAGGGACTCCGGAAGCTTTCTTT; j_gene: TRBJ1-1; abundance: NA; v_gene: TRBV28; d_gene: NA
CDR3aa: CASSSPGQGRNYGYTF; CDR3nt: TGTGCCAGTAGTTCGCCGGGACAGGGCCGAAACTATGGCTACACCTTC; j_gene: TRBJ1-2; abundance: NA; v_gene: TRBV19; d_gene: TRBD1
CDR3aa: CASSLGAESLYGYTF; CDR3nt: TGTGCCAGCAGCTTGGGAGCGGAATCACTCTATGGCTACACCTTC; j_gene: TRBJ1-2; abundance: once; v_gene: TRBV5-5; d_gene: NA
CDR3aa: CASSFVGSRADTQYF; CDR3nt: TGTGCCAGCAGCTTTGTCGGGAGTAGGGCAGATACGCAGTATTTT; j_gene: TRBJ2-3; abundance: NA; v_gene: TRBV7-2; d_gene: NA